This entry lists 21 T cell receptor beta chains sequenced from one sample in a study of cytotoxic CD8 clonotypes in ibrutinib-treated CLL. Assay: immunoSEQ multiplex PCR; the TCRdb copy retains only in-frame clones and omits some. This table holds roughly 180,000 clones, around 72% found once. Sequenced here: PBMCs, sampled after 24 months of ibrutinib treatment. These TCRs come from a human donor with chronic lymphocytic leukemia.

CDR3 protein: CASSQGVGAFGSYEQYF. CDR3 nucleotide sequence: TGCGCCAGCAGCCAAGGGGTGGGGGCCTTTGGTAGCTACGAGCAGTACTTC. The genes are TRBV4-3 and TRBJ2-7; tentative D call: TRBD1 (6 bases). This CDR3 is 17 amino acids long. Per the germline V gene, CDR1 is LGHNA and CDR2 is YSLEER. The ends were cut back, 1 base at V and 3 bases at J, with 19 bases in the middle.

This clone has a single count. The chain employs TRBV27 and TRBJ2-7, with D possibly matching TRBD1 (5 bases). The CDR3 sequence is 14 residues long. Germline values: CDR1 MNHEY, CDR2 SMNVEV (reference sequence). Trimming cost V 3 bases and J 0 bases, with 9 bases left between them. This CDR3 is CASSLGLISYEQYF. CDR3 nucleotide sequence: TGTGCCAGCAGTTTGGGGCTGATCTCCTACGAGCAGTACTTC.

The V call is TRBV18, the J call TRBJ2-7, with D hard to call. V was clipped by 3 bases and J by 4 bases, with 7 bases between them. The CDR3 consists of 12 residues. CDR1 is KGHSH, CDR2 LQKENI, per germline. The CDR3 region is CASSPDPYEQYF. The CDR3 bases are TGTGCCAGCTCACCCGACCCGTACGAGCAGTACTTC.

V and J are TRBV11-2 and TRBJ2-4; 12 bases line up with TRBD2. The CDR3 is made up of 15 amino acids. Germline V gene data show CDR1 as SGHAT and CDR2 as FQNNGV. The V gene end was trimmed by 5 bases and the J gene end by 5 bases; junction bases not matched to a gene: 4. The CDR3 region is CASSPTSGRQNIQYF. DNA of the CDR3: TGTGCCAGCAGCCCGACTAGCGGGAGACAAAACATTCAGTACTTC. Full variable domain (rest looked up from reference TRBV11-2 and TRBJ2-4): EAGVAQSPRYKIIEKRQSVAFWCNPISGHATLYWYQQILGQGPKLLIQFQNNGVVDDSQLPKDRFSAERLKGVDSTLKIQPAKLEDSAVYLCASSPTSGRQNIQYFGAGTRLSVL.

This clone was counted a few times. The chain's CDR3 is CASSFWTEQETQYF. In nucleotides, the CDR3 is TGTGCCAGCAGTTTTTGGACAGAACAAGAGACCCAGTACTTC. The V call is TRBV28, the J call TRBJ2-5; D is perhaps TRBD1 (6 bases). In germline, CDR1 is MDHEN, CDR2 SYDVKM. The CDR3 covers 14 residues. The V end was cut by 3 bases, the J end by 2 bases, with 10 bases between.

This clone was detected only a few times. The chain joins TRBV30 to TRBJ2-7; tentative D call: TRBD1 (6 bases). V was pared by 1 base and J by 2 bases, with 6 bases between. CDR3 length equals 12 residues. Germline V gene sequence: CDR1 GTSNPN, CDR2 SVGIG (reference sequence). The chain's CDR3 is CAWSGTAYEQYF. In DNA form, the CDR3 reads TGTGCCTGGAGTGGGACAGCCTACGAGCAGTACTTC.

This chain joins TRBV5-1 and TRBJ1-4; no clear D gene. CDR3 length: 15 amino acids. The germline V gene has CDR1 SGHRS and CDR2 YFSETQ. V lost 0 bases, J lost 10 bases, and 16 bases lay in between. The CDR3 DNA is TGCGCCAGCAGCTTGGTTTTCGGGGTAGGAGTAAAACTGTTTTTT. It yields the protein CASSLVFGVGVKLFF. The variable domain in full, with the rest retrieved from reference TRBV5-1 and TRBJ1-4, is KAGVTQTPRYLIKTRGQQVTLSCSPISGHRSVSWYQQTPGQGLQFLFEYFSETQRNKGNFPGRFSGRQFSNSRSEMNVSTLELGDSALYLCASSLVFGVGVKLFFGSGTQLSVL.

In DNA, the CDR3 is TGTGCCAGCAGCTTCGGTGTACGCGGCAGGGTATACGATGAGCAGTTCTTC. Amino acid sequence: CASSFGVRGRVYDEQFF. The chain carries TRBV11-2 and TRBJ2-1, with a weak D call TRBD1 (5 bases). The ends were cut back, 3 bases at V and 8 bases at J, with 23 bases in the middle. The CDR3 covers 17 residues. Germline loops: CDR1 SGHAT, CDR2 FQNNGV.

The V and J genes are TRBV5-6 and TRBJ2-7; D perhaps matches TRBD1 (5 bases). The CDR3 sequence is 14 residues long. CDR1 is SGHDT, CDR2 YYEEEE, per germline. Trimming removed 0 bases from V and 4 bases from J, with 11 bases in between. The CDR3 reads CASSLAAGIYEQYF. Here the CDR3 DNA reads TGTGCCAGCAGCTTGGCCGCAGGGATTTACGAGCAGTACTTC.

The rearrangement uses TRBV5-6 and TRBJ2-5; 7 nucleotides align to TRBD1. Germline CDR1 SGHDT, CDR2 YYEEEE. CDR3 length: 14 residues. V trimming: 7 bases; J trimming: 0 bases; junction bases outside the gene matches: 6. DNA of the CDR3: TGTGCCAGCGTCGTGGGGACAGACCAAGAGACCCAGTACTTC. Its protein is CASVVGTDQETQYF.

The chain uses TRBV19 and TRBJ2-1; 7 nucleotides line up with TRBD1. J gave up 5 bases and V 6 bases, and 7 bases lay outside the gene matches. The CDR3 runs 14 residues. Germline V gene lookup returns CDR1 LNHDA and CDR2 SQIVND (reference sequence). The CDR3 DNA follows: TGTGCCAGTAGCCAAGGACAGGTCAACAATGAGCAGTTCTTC. It is translated as CASSQGQVNNEQFF.

This chain connects TRBV27 to TRBJ2-1, with 10 positions matching TRBD2. Trimming took 5 bases from V and 6 from J; bases not matched to a gene: 7. Germline assignment: CDR1 MNHEY and CDR2 SMNVEV (reference sequence). The CDR3 sequence is 15 residues long. In DNA, the CDR3 is TGTGCCAGCAGTGCGTCGAGACTAGCGGGCAATGAGCAGTTCTTC. Translating it yields CASSASRLAGNEQFF.

CDR3: CASSQDPRDRGSYEQYF. DNA for the CDR3: TGTGCCAGCAGCCAAGATCCCCGGGACAGGGGCTCCTACGAGCAGTACTTC. This sequence joins TRBV14 and TRBJ2-7, with TRBD1 matching 10 bases. V lost 0 bases and J lost 0; bases outside the gene matches: 5. CDR1 and CDR2 (germline): SGHDN, FVKESK. CDR3 length equals 17 residues.

The chain has TRBV5-6 and TRBJ1-1; D may be TRBD1 (6 bases). Between the trimmed V and J ends, which lost 4 bases and 7 bases, there was a span of 8 bases. This CDR3 has 11 residues. Per the germline V gene, CDR1 is SGHDT and CDR2 is YYEEEE. The CDR3, as DNA: TGTGCCAGCAGCCTGGACAGTGAAGCTTTCTTT. The encoded protein is CASSLDSEAFF.

The chain carries TRBV6-6 and TRBJ2-3; perhaps TRBD1 as D (6 bases). There are 14 residues in the CDR3. Germline V CDR1 and CDR2: MNHNY, SVGAGI (reference sequence). Trimming took off 8 bases at V and 2 bases at J, with 14 bases between the two ends. The CDR3: CASVPAGDTDTQYF. The DNA for the CDR3 is TGTGCCAGCGTCCCGGCAGGGGACACAGATACGCAGTATTTT.

This clone was seen a few times. V is TRBV2 and J is TRBJ1-5, with D possibly matching TRBD1 (5 bases). The CDR3 has 14 amino acids. Germline V gene lookup returns CDR1 SNHLY and CDR2 FYNNEI. Trimming left V 3 bases short and J 2 bases short, with 8 bases between. CDR3 nucleotides: TGTGCCAGCAGTGAGGCCAGGGGCAATCAGCCCCAGCATTTT. This translates into CASSEARGNQPQHF.

The chain uses TRBV11-2 and TRBJ2-7; 8 nucleotides agree with TRBD1. Per the germline V gene, CDR1 is SGHAT and CDR2 is FQNNGV. J lost 1 base, V lost 5 bases, and 13 bases had no gene match. The CDR3 is 17 amino acids. CDR3 amino acids: CASSSNRGKGGSYEQYF. The CDR3 DNA follows: TGTGCCAGCAGCAGTAACAGGGGGAAGGGCGGGTCCTACGAGCAGTACTTC. Full variable domain (remainder filled in from reference TRBV11-2 and TRBJ2-7): EAGVAQSPRYKIIEKRQSVAFWCNPISGHATLYWYQQILGQGPKLLIQFQNNGVVDDSQLPKDRFSAERLKGVDSTLKIQPAKLEDSAVYLCASSSNRGKGGSYEQYFGPGTRLTVT.

The chain is built from TRBV5-3 and TRBJ2-1; TRBD2 aligns across 9 bases. TRBV5-3 is identified as an open reading frame with a role that is uncertain. Trimming cost V 4 bases and J 5 bases; bases outside gene matches: 13. This CDR3 spans 17 amino acids. The DNA of the CDR3 is TGTGCCAGAAGCACGGGAGGGCTAGCGGGGAGAGACAATGAGCAGTTCTTC. Its translation is CARSTGGLAGRDNEQFF.

The V gene is TRBV7-2, the J gene TRBJ2-3, with D unresolved. Germline V gives CDR1 SGHTA, CDR2 FQGNSA. The CDR3 totals 12 residues. The germline V and J ends were trimmed by 0 bases and 6 bases, with 4 bases remaining between them. The CDR3 sequence: CASSLARDTQYF. CDR3 sequence (DNA): TGTGCCAGCAGCTTAGCGCGTGATACGCAGTATTTT. The full variable domain, rest sourced from reference TRBV7-2 and TRBJ2-3, is GAGVSQSPSNKVTEKGKDVELRCDPISGHTALYWYRQSLGQGLEFLIYFQGNSAPDKSGLPSDRFSAERTGGSVSTLTIQRTQQEDSAVYLCASSLARDTQYFGPGTRLTVL.

The chain couples TRBV27 to TRBJ2-1, with TRBD2 matching over 11 bases. Germline assignment: CDR1 MNHEY and CDR2 SMNVEV (reference sequence). The CDR3 is 15 residues long. J lost 3 bases, V lost 5 bases, and 3 bases had no gene match. DNA for the CDR3: TGTGCCAGCAGTCAAGGGACTAGCGGCTACAATGAGCAGTTCTTC. As protein: CASSQGTSGYNEQFF.

As to this clone: Other DNA sequences in this specimen translate into the identical CDR3. The V call is TRBV18, the J call TRBJ2-7; the match to TRBD2 covers 12 bases. V lost 6 bases and J lost 2; bases outside the gene matches: 5. The V gene's germline CDR1 is KGHSH and CDR2 LQKENI. CDR3 length: 15 amino acids. The CDR3 sequence: CASSPGLAGTYEQYF. The CDR3 bases are TGTGCCAGCTCCCCCGGACTAGCGGGAACCTACGAGCAGTACTTC.